These 9 T cell receptor beta chains came from one sample sequenced in a study of T cell repertoires in ileal Crohn's disease. Only in-frame clones appear in the TCRdb table, and some are missing; sequencing was by immunoSEQ multiplex PCR. The sample includes about 5,700 clones, roughly 80% of them seen just once. The sequenced sample was ileal tissue. All receptors derive from an adult with Crohn's disease.

This clone came up once. The chain combines TRBV6-6 with TRBJ1-5; 9 positions match TRBD1. Germline V gene data show CDR1 as MNHNY and CDR2 as SVGAGI (reference sequence). V dropped 6 bases and J dropped 6; count of bases not matched to a gene: 6. CDR3 length: 14 amino acids. CDR3 bases: TGTGCCAGCAGCCGACGGACAGGGGTTCAGCCCCAGCATTTT. This gives the protein CASSRRTGVQPQHF.

The chain has TRBV5-1 and TRBJ2-1; TRBD2 matches at 13 bases. The V segment lost 0 bases and the J segment 11 bases; nucleotides outside the gene matches: 11. CDR1 is SGHRS, CDR2 YFSETQ, per germline. The CDR3 totals 17 residues. CDR3 loop: CASSLDQPGLAGQKQFF. The CDR3 nucleotides are TGCGCCAGCAGCTTGGACCAACCGGGACTAGCGGGGCAAAAGCAGTTCTTC.

The rearrangement joins TRBV7-2 to TRBJ1-2; 8 nucleotides line up with TRBD1. The CDR3 contains 14 residues. V gave up 5 bases and J gave up 7 bases; unmatched junction bases: 9. Germline values: CDR1 SGHTA, CDR2 FQGNSA. This CDR3 reads CASSLGQGGSGYTF. The CDR3, as DNA: TGTGCCAGCAGCCTAGGACAGGGTGGAAGTGGCTACACCTTC.

The sample holds one count of this clone. The V and J genes are TRBV7-9 and TRBJ2-2; possible D gene TRBD2, 6 bases. The CDR3 is 14 residues long. The V end lost 5 bases, the J end lost 4 bases, and 11 bases lay between the germline ends. The V gene's germline CDR1 is SEHNR and CDR2 FQNEAQ (reference sequence). CDR3 residues: CASSPDYGTGELFF. The DNA for the CDR3 is TGTGCCAGCAGCCCGGACTATGGCACCGGGGAGCTGTTTTTT.

The rearrangement uses TRBV18 and TRBJ1-5; D remains unclear. CDR1 KGHSH and CDR2 LQKENI come from the germline V gene. Trimming took off 9 bases at V and 11 bases at J, with 20 bases between the two ends. The CDR3 consists of 13 residues. CDR3 protein: CASSEAGGRAQHF. The CDR3 region has the DNA TGTGCCAGTTCGGAGGCAGGCGGGAGGGCCCAGCATTTT. The full variable domain, rest sourced from reference TRBV18 and TRBJ1-5, is NAGVMQNPRHLVRRRGQEARLRCSPMKGHSHVYWYRQLPEEGLKFMVYLQKENIIDESGMPKERFSAEFPKEGPSILRIQQVVRGDSAAYFCASSEAGGRAQHFGDGTRLSIL.

The V call is TRBV6-1, the J call TRBJ1-2; 10 nucleotides agree with TRBD1. The V and J ends lost 3 bases and 3 bases, in that order; junction bases with no gene match: 4. CDR1 is MNHNS and CDR2 is SASEGT in the germline V gene. The CDR3 totals 15 residues. The CDR3 DNA is TGTGCCAGCAGTGACCGGGACAGGGGACACTATGGCTACACCTTC. The encoded protein is CASSDRDRGHYGYTF.

This chain connects TRBV19 to TRBJ1-6; possibly TRBD1 for D (6 bases). CDR3 size: 16 residues. Trimming took off 5 bases at V and 0 bases at J, with 11 bases between the two ends. CDR1 is LNHDA, CDR2 SQIVND, per germline (reference sequence). The CDR3 sequence is CASSGRQVSYNSPLHF. In DNA, the CDR3 is TGTGCCAGTAGTGGACGACAGGTCTCCTATAATTCACCCCTCCACTTT.

The CDR3 DNA sequence: TGTGCCTGGCAGGGGACAGCCTACAATGAGCAGTTCTTC. This gives the protein CAWQGTAYNEQFF. The rearrangement uses TRBV30 and TRBJ2-1; 7 bases fit TRBD1. Germline V CDR1 and CDR2: GTSNPN, SVGIG (reference sequence). The CDR3 extends over 13 amino acids. The trim removed 5 bases at V and 2 bases at J, leaving 3 bases unmatched.

The rearrangement joins TRBV21-1 to TRBJ1-2; the table gives TRBD1 as D, unverified against the DNA. TRBV21-1 corresponds to a pseudogene. The CDR3 length is 12 residues. Here the CDR3 DNA reads TGTGCCCCCAAAATTCCAGTGAATGGCTACACCTTC. Its protein product is CAPKIPVNGYTF.